This TCR beta chain derives from a study of cytomegalovirus exposure and HLA in healthy donors. The CDR3 consists of 15 residues. The V end was cut by 4 bases, the J end by 6 bases, with 16 bases between. CDR1 LGHNA and CDR2 YSLEER come from the germline V gene. PCR amplification relied on 60 Vbeta primers (plus 13 Jbeta primers). Here immunoSEQ multiplex PCR was the method, and the copy in TCRdb shows in-frame clones only, minus some. The listing contains 50,000 to 55,000 clones. Worth noting for this clone: Its target is not known.

Study findings and constraints: Later genetic work tied a missense DCLRE1C variant to beta-chain V and J trimming. Reports indicate that TCR beta sequences accurately predicted the HLA-A and HLA-B alleles of most subjects. Some public TCRs appeared in many individuals, while most sequences were rare.

This receptor was taken from a woman aged 60 to 75 in good health and CMV-seropositive. Sequenced material: PBMCs. This chain joins TRBV4-3 and TRBJ1-5; maybe TRBD1 (6 bases). The CDR3 nucleotides read TGCGCCAGCAGCCCCCAGTCGGGGGGCGGTCAGCCCCAGCATTTT. Protein product: CASSPQSGGGQPQHF.